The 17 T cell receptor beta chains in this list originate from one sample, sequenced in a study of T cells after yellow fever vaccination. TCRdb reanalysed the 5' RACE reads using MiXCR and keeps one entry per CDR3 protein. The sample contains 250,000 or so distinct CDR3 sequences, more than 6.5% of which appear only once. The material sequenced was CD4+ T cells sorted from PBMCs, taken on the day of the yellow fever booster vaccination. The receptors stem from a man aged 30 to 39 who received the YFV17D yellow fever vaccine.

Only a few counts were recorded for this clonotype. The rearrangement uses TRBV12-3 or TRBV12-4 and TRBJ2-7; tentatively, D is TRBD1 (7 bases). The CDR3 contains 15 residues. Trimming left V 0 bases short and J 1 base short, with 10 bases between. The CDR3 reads CASSLAAGGSYEQYF. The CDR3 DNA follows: TGTGCCAGCAGTTTAGCAGCAGGGGGGTCCTACGAGCAGTACTTC.

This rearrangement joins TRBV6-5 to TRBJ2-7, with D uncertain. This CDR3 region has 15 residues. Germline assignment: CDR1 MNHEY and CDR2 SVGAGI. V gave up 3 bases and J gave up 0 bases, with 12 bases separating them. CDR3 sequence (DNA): TGTGCCAGCAGTTATGACGGGCTGAGCTCCTACGAGCAGTACTTC. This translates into CASSYDGLSSYEQYF.

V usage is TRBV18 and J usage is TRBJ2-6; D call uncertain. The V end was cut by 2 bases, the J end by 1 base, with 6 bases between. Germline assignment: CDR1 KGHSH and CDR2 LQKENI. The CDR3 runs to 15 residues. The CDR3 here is CASSPITSGANVLTF. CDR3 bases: TGTGCCAGCTCACCAATAACATCTGGGGCCAACGTCCTGACTTTC.

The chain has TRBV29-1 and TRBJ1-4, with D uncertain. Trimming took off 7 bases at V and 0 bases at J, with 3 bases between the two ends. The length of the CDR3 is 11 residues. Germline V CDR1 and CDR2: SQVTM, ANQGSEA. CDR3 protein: CSGATNEKLFF. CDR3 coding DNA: TGCAGCGGGGCAACTAATGAAAAACTGTTTTTT.

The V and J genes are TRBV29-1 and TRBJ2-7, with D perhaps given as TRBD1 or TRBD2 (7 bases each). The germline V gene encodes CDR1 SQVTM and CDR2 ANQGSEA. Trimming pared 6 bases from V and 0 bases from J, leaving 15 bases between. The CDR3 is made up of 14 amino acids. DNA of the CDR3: TGCAGCGTCTCAGGGGGGGTAAACTCCTACGAGCAGTACTTC. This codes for CSVSGGVNSYEQYF.

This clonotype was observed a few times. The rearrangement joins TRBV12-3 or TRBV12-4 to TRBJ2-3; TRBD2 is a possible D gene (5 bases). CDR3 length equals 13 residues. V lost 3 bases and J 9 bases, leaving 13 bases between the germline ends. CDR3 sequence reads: CASSLNGEPTQYF. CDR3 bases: TGTGCCAGCAGTTTGAATGGGGAGCCAACGCAGTATTTT.

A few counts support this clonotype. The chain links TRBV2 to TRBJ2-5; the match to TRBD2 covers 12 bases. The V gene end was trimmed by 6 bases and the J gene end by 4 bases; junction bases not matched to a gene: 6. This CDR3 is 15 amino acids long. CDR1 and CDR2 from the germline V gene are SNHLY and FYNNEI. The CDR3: CASSQTSGSLETQYF. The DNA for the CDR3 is TGTGCCAGCAGCCAGACTAGCGGGAGTTTAGAGACCCAGTACTTC. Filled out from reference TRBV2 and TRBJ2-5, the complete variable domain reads EPEVTQTPSHQVTQMGQEVILRCVPISNHLYFYWYRQILGQKVEFLVSFYNNEISEKSEIFDDQFSVERPDGSNFTLKIRSTKLEDSAMYFCASSQTSGSLETQYFGPGTRLLVL.

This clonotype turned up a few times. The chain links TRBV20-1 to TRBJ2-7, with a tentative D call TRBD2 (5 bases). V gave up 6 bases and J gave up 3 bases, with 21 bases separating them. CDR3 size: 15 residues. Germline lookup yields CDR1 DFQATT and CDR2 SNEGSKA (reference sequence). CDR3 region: CSAPTGRRGFYEQYF. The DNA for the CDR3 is TGCAGTGCCCCTACCGGTCGCCGGGGTTTCTACGAGCAGTACTTC.

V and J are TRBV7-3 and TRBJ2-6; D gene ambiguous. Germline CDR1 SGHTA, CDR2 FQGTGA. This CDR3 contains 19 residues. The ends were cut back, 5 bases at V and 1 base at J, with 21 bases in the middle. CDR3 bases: TGTGCCAGCAGCCCTCGATCGAAGAGCCCACTTTCTGGGGCCAACGTCCTGACTTTC. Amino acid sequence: CASSPRSKSPLSGANVLTF. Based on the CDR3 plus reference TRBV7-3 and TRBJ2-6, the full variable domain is GAGVSQTPSNKVTEKGKYVELRCDPISGHTALYWYRQSLGQGPEFLIYFQGTGAADDSGLPNDRFFAVRPEGSVSTLKIQRTERGDSAVYLCASSPRSKSPLSGANVLTFGAGSRLTVL.

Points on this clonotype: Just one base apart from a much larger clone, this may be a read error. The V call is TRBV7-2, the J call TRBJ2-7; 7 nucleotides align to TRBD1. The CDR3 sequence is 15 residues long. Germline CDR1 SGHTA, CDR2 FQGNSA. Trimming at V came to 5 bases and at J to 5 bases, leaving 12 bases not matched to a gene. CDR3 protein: CASSNRVRGFNEQYF. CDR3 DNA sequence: TGTGCCAGCAGCAACCGGGTCAGGGGGTTTAACGAGCAGTACTTC.

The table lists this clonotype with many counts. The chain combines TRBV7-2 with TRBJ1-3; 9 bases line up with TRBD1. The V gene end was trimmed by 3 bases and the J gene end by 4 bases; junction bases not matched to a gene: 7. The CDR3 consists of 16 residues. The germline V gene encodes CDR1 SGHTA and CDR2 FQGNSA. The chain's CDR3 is CASSFGQGLGGNTIYF. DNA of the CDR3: TGTGCCAGCAGCTTCGGACAGGGGTTGGGAGGAAACACCATATATTTT.

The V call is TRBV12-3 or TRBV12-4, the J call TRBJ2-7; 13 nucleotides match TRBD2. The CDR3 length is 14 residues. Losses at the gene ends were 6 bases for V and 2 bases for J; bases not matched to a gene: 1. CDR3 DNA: TGTGCCAGCAGGGGACTAGCGGGAACCTACGAGCAGTACTTC. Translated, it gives CASRGLAGTYEQYF.

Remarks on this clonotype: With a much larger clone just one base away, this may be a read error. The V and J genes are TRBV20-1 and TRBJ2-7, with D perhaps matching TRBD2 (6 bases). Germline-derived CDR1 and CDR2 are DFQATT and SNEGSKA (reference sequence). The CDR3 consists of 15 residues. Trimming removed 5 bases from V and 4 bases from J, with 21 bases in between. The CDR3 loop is CSARGENGRAYEQYF. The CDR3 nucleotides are TGCAGTGCTCGAGGAGAAAACGGGAGAGCATACGAGCAGTACTTC.

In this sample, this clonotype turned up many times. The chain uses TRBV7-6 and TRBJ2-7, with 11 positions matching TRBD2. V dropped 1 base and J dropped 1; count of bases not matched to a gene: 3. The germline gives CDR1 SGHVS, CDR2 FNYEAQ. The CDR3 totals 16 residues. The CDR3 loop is CASSLEVAGGSYEQYF. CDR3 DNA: TGTGCCAGCAGCTTAGAAGTAGCGGGAGGGTCCTACGAGCAGTACTTC. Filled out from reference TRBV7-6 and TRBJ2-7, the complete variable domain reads GAGVSQSPRYKVTKRGQDVALRCDPISGHVSLYWYRQALGQGPEFLTYFNYEAQQDKSGLPNDRFSAERPEGSISTLTIQRTEQRDSAMYRCASSLEVAGGSYEQYFGPGTRLTVT.

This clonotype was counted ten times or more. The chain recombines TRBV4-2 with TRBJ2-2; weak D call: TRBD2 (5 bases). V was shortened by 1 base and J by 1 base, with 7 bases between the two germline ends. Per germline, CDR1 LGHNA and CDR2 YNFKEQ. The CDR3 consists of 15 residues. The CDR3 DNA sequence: TGTGCCAGCAGCCAAGGCGGGTTGAACACCGGGGAGCTGTTTTTT. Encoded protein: CASSQGGLNTGELFF.

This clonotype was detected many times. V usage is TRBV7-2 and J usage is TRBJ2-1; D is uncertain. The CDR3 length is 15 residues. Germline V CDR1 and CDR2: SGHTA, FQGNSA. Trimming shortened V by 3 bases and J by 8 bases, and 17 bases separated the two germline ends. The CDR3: CASSLTQSSVDEQFF. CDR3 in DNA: TGTGCCAGCAGCTTGACACAGTCCTCCGTCGATGAGCAGTTCTTC.

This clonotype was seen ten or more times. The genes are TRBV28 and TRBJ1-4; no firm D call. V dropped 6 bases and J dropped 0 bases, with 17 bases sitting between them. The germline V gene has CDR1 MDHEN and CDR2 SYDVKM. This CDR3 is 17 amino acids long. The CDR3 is CASSPKLEKATNEKLFF. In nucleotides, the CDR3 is TGTGCCAGCAGCCCAAAACTCGAGAAGGCAACTAATGAAAAACTGTTTTTT.